The entry below gives a single T cell receptor (beta chain) sequence along with its context. The data were taken from a study of T cells in Graves' hyperthyroidism and ophthalmopathy. Amplification of TCR beta CDR3 regions used RNA as the template. First-round RT-PCR of the TCR CDR3 relied on the HTBI primer set. TCRdb re-derived calls from the multiplex PCR reads in MiXCR, one entry per CDR3 protein. The table lists hundreds of thousands of distinct CDR3 sequences, 20% to 25% of them singletons. The germline CDR1 and CDR2 sequences are SGHNT and YENEEA. This CDR3 is built from 15 residues. V lost 6 bases and J lost 6; bases outside the gene matches: 11.

This TCR was sampled from a man aged 25 to 40 with Graves' ophthalmopathy. V is TRBV11-3 and J is TRBJ2-1, with 7 positions matching TRBD2. The material sequenced was blood. The CDR3 coding sequence is TGTGCCAGCAGTCCGGGAGGATCAAAGGGCAATGAGCAGTTCTTC. This sequence encodes CASSPGGSKGNEQFF.